This entry lists 23 T cell receptor beta chains sequenced from one sample in a study of blood T cell repertoires in COVID-19. Clones were read by immunoSEQ multiplex PCR, and TCRdb kept only the in-frame ones, dropping some. The sample lists roughly 30,000 clones, approximately 88% occurring once. Specimen: peripheral blood. Every receptor here comes from a man aged 60 to 75 with COVID-19, enrolled during active disease.

The CDR3 coding sequence is TGTGCCAGCAGCGTAGGAGGGACTAACCCCGGCGGGGAGCTGTTTTTT. Protein product: CASSVGGTNPGGELFF. The V and J genes are TRBV9 and TRBJ2-2; 7 bases map to TRBD2. Per germline, CDR1 SGDLS and CDR2 YYNGEE. This CDR3 comprises 16 residues. V lost 0 bases to trimming and J lost 7 bases; unmatched junction nucleotides: 9.

This clone has just a few counts. The V call is TRBV7-9, the J call TRBJ1-5; TRBD1 agrees at 10 bases. In germline, CDR1 is SEHNR, CDR2 FQNEAQ (reference sequence). This CDR3 comprises 17 residues. Germline trimming cut 5 bases from V and 5 bases from J; bases unmatched to any gene: 12. CDR3 nucleotide sequence: TGTGCCAGCAGCCTCGGAGGGGGGGACAGGGGCGATCAGCCCCAGCATTTT. It codes for CASSLGGGDRGDQPQHF.

The J gene is TRBJ1-4, the V gene TRBV5-6; no firm D call. CDR3 length equals 14 residues. Germline-derived CDR1 and CDR2 are SGHDT and YYEEEE. V lost 3 bases and J lost 8, with 14 bases in between. CDR3 loop: CASSSRGVSEKLFF. The DNA for the CDR3 is TGTGCCAGCAGCTCAAGAGGTGTCTCGGAAAAACTGTTTTTT.

The V call is TRBV11-2, the J call TRBJ2-5; D possibly corresponds to TRBD2 (6 bases). The V and J ends lost 8 bases and 2 bases respectively, with 15 bases between them. CDR1 and CDR2 from the germline V gene are SGHAT and FQNNGV. This CDR3 spans 14 amino acids. CDR3 residues: CASEEGGGQETQYF. The CDR3, as DNA: TGTGCCAGCGAAGAGGGTGGGGGGCAAGAGACCCAGTACTTC.

The chain has TRBV2 and TRBJ2-3, with D tentatively TRBD1 (6 bases). V was shortened by 4 bases and J by 4 bases, with 15 bases between the two germline ends. The CDR3 extends over 15 amino acids. Germline V gene sequence: CDR1 SNHLY, CDR2 FYNNEI. The CDR3 reads CASSGGDGGPDTQYF. The CDR3 DNA sequence: TGTGCCAGCAGTGGGGGCGATGGGGGCCCAGATACGCAGTATTTT.

V and J are TRBV27 and TRBJ2-2; 13 nucleotides align to TRBD2. The germline CDR1 and CDR2 sequences are MNHEY and SMNVEV (reference sequence). There are 16 residues in the CDR3. V lost 5 bases, J lost 3 bases, and 3 bases stayed unmatched. This chain's CDR3 is CASSPTSGRHTGELFF. CDR3 DNA: TGTGCCAGCAGTCCGACTAGCGGGAGGCACACCGGGGAGCTGTTTTTT.

The chain couples TRBV15 to TRBJ2-1; D unresolved. V gave up 1 base and J gave up 6 bases, with 4 bases separating them. The CDR3 is made up of 12 amino acids. From germline, CDR1 is LNHNV and CDR2 YYDKDF (reference sequence). The CDR3 sequence: CATSRGGNEQFF. The CDR3 DNA sequence: TGTGCCACCAGCAGAGGAGGCAATGAGCAGTTCTTC.

The rearrangement joins TRBV28 to TRBJ1-1, with TRBD1 matching over 7 bases. This CDR3 is 17 amino acids long. The V segment lost 0 bases and the J segment 3 bases; nucleotides outside the gene matches: 10. CDR1 is MDHEN, CDR2 SYDVKM, per germline. This chain's CDR3 is CASSLWRGQDGDTEAFF. CDR3 DNA: TGTGCCAGCAGTTTATGGAGGGGGCAAGATGGGGACACTGAAGCTTTCTTT.

The chain joins TRBV24-1 to TRBJ2-1; 11 bases align to TRBD1. The CDR3 is 12 residues long. V lost 3 bases and J lost 15; bases outside the gene matches: 3. CDR1 and CDR2 (germline): KGHDR, SFDVKD. The CDR3 is CATSDPGQGAFF. As DNA, the CDR3 is TGTGCCACCAGTGATCCTGGACAGGGGGCGTTCTTC.

The chain is built from TRBV28 and TRBJ1-1, with 9 bases lining up with TRBD1. With 6 bases clipped from V and 4 bases from J, the junction kept 3 bases outside the gene matches. The germline V gene encodes CDR1 MDHEN and CDR2 SYDVKM. The CDR3 totals 13 residues. CDR3 sequence: CASSYRGPTEAFF. The DNA of the CDR3 is TGTGCCAGCAGCTACAGGGGGCCCACTGAAGCTTTCTTT.

The chain carries TRBV28 and TRBJ2-4, with TRBD2 matching over 7 bases. The CDR3 is 15 amino acids. From germline, CDR1 is MDHEN and CDR2 SYDVKM. V was pared by 4 bases and J by 6 bases, with 9 bases of the junction left unmatched. DNA for the CDR3: TGTGCCAGCAGTTCGGCGCCAGGGAGGGGAAACATTCAGTACTTC. Residues: CASSSAPGRGNIQYF.

V and J are TRBV19 and TRBJ1-1, with D possibly matching TRBD1 (6 bases). Between the trimmed V and J ends, which lost 5 bases and 4 bases, there was a span of 11 bases. The CDR3 is made up of 13 amino acids. From germline, CDR1 is LNHDA and CDR2 SQIVND (reference sequence). The CDR3 sequence: CASSVTGSTEAFF. CDR3 nucleotide sequence: TGTGCCAGTAGTGTGACAGGCAGCACTGAAGCTTTCTTT.

This chain links TRBV11-3 with TRBJ2-1, with a weak D call TRBD2 (7 bases). Between the trimmed V and J ends, which lost 5 bases and 13 bases, there was a span of 15 bases. Germline CDR1 reads SGHNT; CDR2 reads YENEEA. The CDR3 consists of 12 residues. CDR3 in DNA: TGTGCCAGCAGCCCCCTCAGCGGGACACAGTTCTTC. This sequence encodes CASSPLSGTQFF.

This chain connects TRBV10-1 to TRBJ2-2; possibly TRBD1 for D (6 bases). This CDR3 contains 13 residues. V was pared by 5 bases and J by 7 bases, with 11 bases between. Germline values: CDR1 WNHNN, CDR2 SYGVQD (reference sequence). The CDR3 DNA reads TGCGCCAGCAGTAGCAGGGGAGACGGGGAGCTGTTTTTT. This gives the protein CASSSRGDGELFF.

This sequence joins TRBV9 and TRBJ2-4, with D possibly matching TRBD2 (6 bases). In germline, CDR1 is SGDLS, CDR2 YYNGEE. Trimming took off 4 bases at V and 8 bases at J, with 16 bases between the two ends. This CDR3 has 14 amino acids. The CDR3 DNA sequence: TGTGCCAGCAGCTTGCGGGTGACGGGGGACATTCAGTACTTC. Translated: CASSLRVTGDIQYF. Full variable domain (remainder filled in from reference TRBV9 and TRBJ2-4): DSGVTQTPKHLITATGQRVTLRCSPRSGDLSVYWYQQSLDQGLQFLIQYYNGEERAKGNILERFSAQQFPDLHSELNLSSLELGDSALYFCASSLRVTGDIQYFGAGTRLSVL.

This sequence joins TRBV25-1 and TRBJ2-7; the match to TRBD2 covers 8 bases. The CDR3 sequence is 15 residues long. Looked up from germline, CDR1 is MGHDK and CDR2 is SYGVNS. The junction had 7 bases not matched to a gene; V was cut back by 4 bases and J by 2 bases. This CDR3 is CASSGVTGGTYEQYF. The CDR3 nucleotides are TGTGCCAGCAGTGGTGTGACGGGGGGGACCTACGAGCAGTACTTC.

The chain couples TRBV6-5 to TRBJ2-1; TRBD2 matches at 7 bases. The CDR3 consists of 14 residues. V lost 6 bases, J lost 13 bases, and 15 bases stayed unmatched. The germline gives CDR1 MNHEY, CDR2 SVGAGI. CDR3 region: CASRARGGPGDQFF. For the CDR3, the DNA is TGTGCCAGCAGGGCAAGGGGAGGGCCGGGGGATCAGTTCTTC.

The chain joins TRBV4-1 to TRBJ2-1; D may be TRBD2 (6 bases). The germline gives CDR1 MGHRA, CDR2 YSYEKL. The CDR3 sequence is 18 residues long. Trimming took off 1 base at V and 3 bases at J, with 19 bases between the two ends. The CDR3 sequence is CASSQAQMGGVLYNEQFF. CDR3 sequence (DNA): TGCGCCAGCAGCCAAGCTCAAATGGGGGGAGTACTCTACAATGAGCAGTTCTTC.

This chain uses TRBV5-4 with TRBJ2-5; TRBD1 is a possible D gene (7 bases). V was clipped by 3 bases and J by 4 bases, with 10 bases between them. CDR3 size: 13 residues. Germline V gene lookup returns CDR1 SGHNT and CDR2 YYREEE (reference sequence). CDR3 in DNA: TGTGCCAGCAGCTGGCAGGGGGGAGAGACCCAGTACTTC. Residues: CASSWQGGETQYF.

This chain connects TRBV7-8 to TRBJ2-6; no clear D gene. CDR1 is SGHVS, CDR2 FQNEAQ, per germline. The length of the CDR3 is 18 residues. Trimming stripped 5 bases from V and 0 bases from J, with 17 bases between. DNA of the CDR3: TGTGCCAGCAGCCCTAATAGGTTTACAGCCTCTGGGGCCAACGTCCTGACTTTC. Translation: CASSPNRFTASGANVLTF.

This rearrangement joins TRBV28 to TRBJ1-1; D is uncertain. The V end was cut by 2 bases, the J end by 5 bases, with 9 bases between. The CDR3 has 13 residues. Germline V gene data show CDR1 as MDHEN and CDR2 as SYDVKM. CDR3 sequence (DNA): TGTGCCAGCAGTTTAATTCCCGAGACTGAAGCTTTCTTT. It translates to CASSLIPETEAFF.

This sequence joins TRBV6-5 and TRBJ2-3; 9 bases line up with TRBD2. V trimming: 6 bases; J trimming: 3 bases; junction bases outside the gene matches: 7. The CDR3 covers 15 residues. Germline values: CDR1 MNHEY, CDR2 SVGAGI. The CDR3 sequence is CASSARAGGTDTQYF. Here the CDR3 DNA reads TGTGCCAGCAGCGCCAGGGCGGGAGGGACAGATACGCAGTATTTT.

The chain joins TRBV28 to TRBJ2-3; a weak D match, TRBD2 (5 bases). CDR1 is MDHEN, CDR2 SYDVKM, per germline. The CDR3 is 15 residues long. Trimming stripped 6 bases from V and 0 bases from J, with 13 bases between. The CDR3, as DNA: TGTGCCAGCAGCCCCTCCGAGGGAAGCACAGATACGCAGTATTTT. This translates into CASSPSEGSTDTQYF.